The source of this T cell receptor (beta chain) is a study of graft-versus-host responses after intestinal transplantation. Study-wide background: In this cohort, recipients had multivisceral, liver-intestinal, or isolated intestinal transplants.

The CDR3 has 16 amino acids. The germline V and J ends were trimmed by 1 base and 4 bases, with 17 bases remaining between them. From germline, CDR1 is SGDLS and CDR2 YYNGEE. This clone appeared once. Its antigen is not known. Clones were sequenced by immunoSEQ multiplex PCR, and TCRdb holds only the in-frame ones, with some missing. The repertoire holds roughly 110,000 clones, roughly nine tenths seen once, with about 0.25% in the top ten. This clonotype originated in a human donor who was the organ donor for an intestinal transplant. The chain carries TRBV9 and TRBJ1-2, with D possibly matching TRBD1 (5 bases). The sample here was unstimulated CD4+ T cells sorted from spleen or lymph node cells, taken before transplant. The CDR3 DNA reads as TGTGCCAGCAGCGTAAATACGGGAAGGGGTGGCTATGGCTACACCTTC. Its translation is CASSVNTGRGGYGYTF.